This T cell receptor (beta chain) was profiled in a study of OX40 agonist ivuxolimab in advanced cancers. Overall study results and limits: At 0.1 to 3.0 mg/kg and by week 6, clonal expansion occurred in CD4+ and CD8+ blood T cells. The study did not work out the antigen specificity of the expanded peripheral T cells.

Germline-derived CDR1 and CDR2 are SGHAT and FQNNGV. Unmatched junction bases numbered 5, after V lost 4 bases and J lost 4 bases. The CDR3 runs 15 residues. With regard to this clone: The antigen remains unidentified.

Sequenced by immunoSEQ multiplex PCR; TCRdb stores in-frame clones only, minus some. The sample yields some 30,000 clones, about 92% seen once. The sequencing used CD4+ or CD8+ T cells sorted from blood, collected in a trial of the OX40 agonist ivuxolimab. The TCR sequence derives from an adult with an advanced solid tumor such as melanoma, head and neck, liver or kidney cancer. The chain links TRBV11-2 to TRBJ2-3; the match to TRBD2 covers 10 bases. The CDR3 reads CASSYSGGRADTQYF. In DNA form, the CDR3 reads TGTGCCAGCAGCTATAGCGGGGGGCGGGCAGATACGCAGTATTTT.